The present entry profiles one T cell receptor beta chain with its context. Its antigen is still unknown. This entry is derived from a study of T cell responses to AZD1222 COVID-19 vaccine. Profiled with immunoSEQ multiplex PCR; TCRdb holds only in-frame clones, not every one. The table has about 140,000 clones, about 90% seen once. This CDR3 is 14 amino acids long. J lost 8 bases, V lost 4 bases, and 7 bases had no gene match. Per the germline V gene, CDR1 is SGHNT and CDR2 is YENEEA. Study results and limitations: Baseline testing showed seropositivity in only five to seven AZD1222 recipients.

The sample consisted of peripheral blood, taken 28 days after the second dose of the MenACWY control vaccine. The TCR was taken from an adult who received the MenACWY meningococcal vaccine as a control. The chain couples TRBV11-3 to TRBJ2-3; 9 bases line up with TRBD2. The CDR3 region is CASSSAGGRGTQYF. CDR3 DNA: TGTGCCAGCAGCTCTGCGGGGGGGCGAGGTACGCAGTATTTT. The whole variable domain, filled in from reference TRBV11-3 and TRBJ2-3, reads EAGVVQSPRYKIIEKKQPVAFWCNPISGHNTLYWYLQNLGQGPELLIRYENEEAVDDSQLPKDRFSAERLKGVDSTLKIQPAELGDSAVYLCASSSAGGRGTQYFGPGTRLTVL.